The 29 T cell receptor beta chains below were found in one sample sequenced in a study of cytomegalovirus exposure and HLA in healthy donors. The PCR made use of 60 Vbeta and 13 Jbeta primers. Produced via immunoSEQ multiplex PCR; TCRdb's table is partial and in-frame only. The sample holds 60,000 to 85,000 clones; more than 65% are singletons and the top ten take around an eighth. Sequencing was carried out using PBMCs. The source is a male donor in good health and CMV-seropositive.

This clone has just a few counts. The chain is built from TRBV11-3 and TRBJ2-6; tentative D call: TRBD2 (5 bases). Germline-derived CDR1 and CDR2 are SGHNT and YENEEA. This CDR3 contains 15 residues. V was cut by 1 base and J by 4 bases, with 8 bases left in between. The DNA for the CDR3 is TGTGCCAGCAGCTTAGGGGGAGCGGGGGCCAACGTCCTGACTTTC. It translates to CASSLGGAGANVLTF.

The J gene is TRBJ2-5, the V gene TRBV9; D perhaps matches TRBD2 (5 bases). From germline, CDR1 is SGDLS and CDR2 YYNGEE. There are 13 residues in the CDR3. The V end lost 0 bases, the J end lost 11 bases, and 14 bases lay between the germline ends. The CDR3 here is CASSVDGVGEQYF. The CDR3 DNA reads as TGTGCCAGCAGCGTAGACGGGGTCGGAGAGCAGTACTTC.

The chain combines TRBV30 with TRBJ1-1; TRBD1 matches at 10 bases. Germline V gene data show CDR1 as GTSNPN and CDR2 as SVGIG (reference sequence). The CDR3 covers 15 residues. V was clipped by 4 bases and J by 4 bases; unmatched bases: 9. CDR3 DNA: TGTGCCTGGATACCAGGGACAGGGGAGTCCACTGAAGCTTTCTTT. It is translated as CAWIPGTGESTEAFF. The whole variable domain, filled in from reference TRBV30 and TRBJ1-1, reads SQTIHQWPATLVQPVGSPLSLECTVEGTSNPNLYWYRQAAGRGLQLLFYSVGIGQISSEVPQNLSASRPQDRQFILSSKKLLLSDSGFYLCAWIPGTGESTEAFFGQGTRLTVV.

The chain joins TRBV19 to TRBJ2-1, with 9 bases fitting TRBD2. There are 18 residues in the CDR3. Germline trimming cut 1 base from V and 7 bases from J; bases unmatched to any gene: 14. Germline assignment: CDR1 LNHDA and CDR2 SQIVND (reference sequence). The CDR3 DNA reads TGTGCCAGTAGTATAGCCCTTCAGGGTAGCGGGAGTCTGAATGAGCAGTTCTTC. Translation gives CASSIALQGSGSLNEQFF.

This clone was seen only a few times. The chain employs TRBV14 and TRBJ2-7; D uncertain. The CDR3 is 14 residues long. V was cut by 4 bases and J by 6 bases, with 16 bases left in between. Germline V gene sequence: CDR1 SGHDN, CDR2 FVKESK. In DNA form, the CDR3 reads TGTGCCAGCAGCCCCCTAGACGGCGGAATCGAGCAGTACTTC. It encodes CASSPLDGGIEQYF.

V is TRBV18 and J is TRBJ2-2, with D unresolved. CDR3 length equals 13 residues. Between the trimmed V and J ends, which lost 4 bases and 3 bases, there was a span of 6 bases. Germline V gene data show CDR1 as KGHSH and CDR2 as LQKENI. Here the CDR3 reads CASSHRDTGELFF. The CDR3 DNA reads TGTGCCAGCTCACACCGGGACACCGGGGAGCTGTTTTTT.

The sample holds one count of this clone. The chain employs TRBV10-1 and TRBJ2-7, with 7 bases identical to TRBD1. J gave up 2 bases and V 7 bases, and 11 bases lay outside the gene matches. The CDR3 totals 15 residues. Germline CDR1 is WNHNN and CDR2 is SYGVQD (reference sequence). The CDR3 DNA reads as TGCGCCAGCATCCCCCGGGACAGCACCACCTACGAGCAGTACTTC. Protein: CASIPRDSTTYEQYF.

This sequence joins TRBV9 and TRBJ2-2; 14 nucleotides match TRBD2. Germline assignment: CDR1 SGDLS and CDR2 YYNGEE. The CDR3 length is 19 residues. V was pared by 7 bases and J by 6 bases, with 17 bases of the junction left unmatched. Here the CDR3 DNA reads TGTGCCAGCGCGCCCCCGGAGCCCCGACTAGCGGGGGGGCCCGGGGAGCTGTTTTTT. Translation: CASAPPEPRLAGGPGELFF.

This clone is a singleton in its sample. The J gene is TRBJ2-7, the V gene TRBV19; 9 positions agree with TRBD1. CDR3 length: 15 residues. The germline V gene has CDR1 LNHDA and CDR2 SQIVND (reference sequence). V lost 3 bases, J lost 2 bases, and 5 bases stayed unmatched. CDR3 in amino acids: CASSIRTGATYEQYF. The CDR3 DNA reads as TGTGCCAGTAGTATTAGGACAGGGGCCACCTACGAGCAGTACTTC.

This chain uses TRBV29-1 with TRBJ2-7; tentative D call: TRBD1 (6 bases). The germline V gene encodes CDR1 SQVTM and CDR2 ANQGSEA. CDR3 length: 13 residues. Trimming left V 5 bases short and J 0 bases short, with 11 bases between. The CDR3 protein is CSVKDRTSYEQYF. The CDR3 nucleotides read TGCAGCGTTAAGGACAGAACCTCCTACGAGCAGTACTTC.

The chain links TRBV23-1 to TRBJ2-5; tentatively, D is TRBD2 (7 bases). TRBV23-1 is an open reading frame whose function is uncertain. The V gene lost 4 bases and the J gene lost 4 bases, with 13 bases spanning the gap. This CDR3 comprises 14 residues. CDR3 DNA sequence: TGCGCCAGCAGTCCGCGGGGGCAAGGAGAGACCCAGTACTTC. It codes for CASSPRGQGETQYF.

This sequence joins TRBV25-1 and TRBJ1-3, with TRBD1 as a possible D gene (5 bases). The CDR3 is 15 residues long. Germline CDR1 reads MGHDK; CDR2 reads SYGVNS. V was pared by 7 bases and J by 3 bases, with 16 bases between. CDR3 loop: CASNQADKFGNTIYF. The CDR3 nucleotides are TGTGCCAGCAACCAGGCGGACAAATTTGGAAACACCATATATTTT.

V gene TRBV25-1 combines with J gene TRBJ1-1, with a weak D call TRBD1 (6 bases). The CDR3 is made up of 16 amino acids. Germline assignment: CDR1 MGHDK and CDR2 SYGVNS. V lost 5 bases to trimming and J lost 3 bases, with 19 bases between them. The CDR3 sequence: CASSSLTGLADTEAFF. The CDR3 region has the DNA TGTGCCAGCAGTAGCCTAACAGGGCTGGCGGACACTGAAGCTTTCTTT.

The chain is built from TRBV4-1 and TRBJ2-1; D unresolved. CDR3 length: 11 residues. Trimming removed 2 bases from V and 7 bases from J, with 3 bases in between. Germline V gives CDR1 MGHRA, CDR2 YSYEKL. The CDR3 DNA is TGCGCCAGCAGCCAACCTAATGAGCAGTTCTTC. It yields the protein CASSQPNEQFF.

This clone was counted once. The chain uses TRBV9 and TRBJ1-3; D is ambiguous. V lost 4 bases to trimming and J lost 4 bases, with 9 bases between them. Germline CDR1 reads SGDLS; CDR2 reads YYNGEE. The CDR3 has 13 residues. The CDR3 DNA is TGTGCCAGCAGCTCGACACGAGGAAACACCATATATTTT. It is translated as CASSSTRGNTIYF.

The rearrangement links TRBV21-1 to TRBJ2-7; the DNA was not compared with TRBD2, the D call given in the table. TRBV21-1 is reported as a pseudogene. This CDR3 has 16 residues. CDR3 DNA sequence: TGTGCCAGCAGCAACCCGGCACTAGCGGACTCCTACGAGCAGTACTTC. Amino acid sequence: CASSNPALADSYEQYF.

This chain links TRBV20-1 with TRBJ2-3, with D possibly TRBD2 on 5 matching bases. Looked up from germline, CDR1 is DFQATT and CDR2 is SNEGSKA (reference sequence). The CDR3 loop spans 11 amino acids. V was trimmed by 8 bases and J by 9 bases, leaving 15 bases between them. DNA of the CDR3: TGCAGTTACGAGCGGCCCGGGACGCAGTATTTT. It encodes CSYERPGTQYF.

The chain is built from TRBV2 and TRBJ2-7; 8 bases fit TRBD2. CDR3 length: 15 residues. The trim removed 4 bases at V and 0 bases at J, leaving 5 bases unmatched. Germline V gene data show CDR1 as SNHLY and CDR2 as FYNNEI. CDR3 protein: CASSVELAVSYEQYF. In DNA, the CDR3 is TGTGCCAGCAGTGTGGAACTAGCGGTCTCCTACGAGCAGTACTTC. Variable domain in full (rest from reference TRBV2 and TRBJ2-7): EPEVTQTPSHQVTQMGQEVILRCVPISNHLYFYWYRQILGQKVEFLVSFYNNEISEKSEIFDDQFSVERPDGSNFTLKIRSTKLEDSAMYFCASSVELAVSYEQYFGPGTRLTVT.

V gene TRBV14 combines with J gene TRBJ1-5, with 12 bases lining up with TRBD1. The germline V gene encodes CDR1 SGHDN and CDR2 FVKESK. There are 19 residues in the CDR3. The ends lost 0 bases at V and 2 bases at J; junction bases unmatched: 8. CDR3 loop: CASSQDERDRGRGNQPQHF. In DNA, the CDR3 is TGTGCCAGCAGCCAAGACGAAAGGGACAGGGGGCGTGGCAATCAGCCCCAGCATTTT.

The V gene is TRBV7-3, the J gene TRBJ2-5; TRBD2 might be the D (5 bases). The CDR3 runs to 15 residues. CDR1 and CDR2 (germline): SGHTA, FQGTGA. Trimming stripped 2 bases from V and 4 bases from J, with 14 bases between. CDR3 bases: TGTGCCAGCAGCTTACTAGCAGGCCCCCCAGAGACCCAGTACTTC. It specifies CASSLLAGPPETQYF.

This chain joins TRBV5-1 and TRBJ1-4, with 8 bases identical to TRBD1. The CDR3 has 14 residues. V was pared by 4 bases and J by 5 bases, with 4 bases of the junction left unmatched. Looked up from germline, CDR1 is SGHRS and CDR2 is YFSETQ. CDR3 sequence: CASSRGDRNEKLFF. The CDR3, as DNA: TGCGCCAGCAGCAGGGGGGACAGGAATGAAAAACTGTTTTTT.

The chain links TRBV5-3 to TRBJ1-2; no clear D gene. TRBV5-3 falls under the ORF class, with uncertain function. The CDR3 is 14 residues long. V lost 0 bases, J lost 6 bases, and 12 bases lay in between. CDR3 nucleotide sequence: TGTGCCAGAAGCTTGGGGCCCGGGAATAATGGCTACACCTTC. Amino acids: CARSLGPGNNGYTF.

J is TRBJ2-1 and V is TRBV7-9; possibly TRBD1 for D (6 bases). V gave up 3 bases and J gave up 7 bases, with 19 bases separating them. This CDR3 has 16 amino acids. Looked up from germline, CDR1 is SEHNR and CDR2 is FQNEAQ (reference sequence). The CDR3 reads CASSFDSPLGANEQFF. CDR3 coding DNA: TGTGCCAGCAGCTTCGACAGTCCCTTGGGGGCGAATGAGCAGTTCTTC.

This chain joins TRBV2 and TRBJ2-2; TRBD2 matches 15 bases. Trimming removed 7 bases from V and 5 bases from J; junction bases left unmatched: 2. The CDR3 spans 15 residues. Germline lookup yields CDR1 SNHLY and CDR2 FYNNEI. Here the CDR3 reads CASTGLAGGTGELFF. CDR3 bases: TGTGCCAGCACCGGACTAGCGGGGGGGACCGGGGAGCTGTTTTTT.

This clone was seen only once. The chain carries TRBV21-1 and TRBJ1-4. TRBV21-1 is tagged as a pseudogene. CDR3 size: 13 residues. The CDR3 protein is CPHFGGVREKLFF. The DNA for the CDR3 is TGTCCTCATTTCGGGGGAGTGAGGGAAAAACTGTTTTTT.

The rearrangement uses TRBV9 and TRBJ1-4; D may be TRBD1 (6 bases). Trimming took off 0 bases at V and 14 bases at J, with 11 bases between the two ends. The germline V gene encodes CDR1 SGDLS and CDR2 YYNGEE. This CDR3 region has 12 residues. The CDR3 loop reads CASSVEGGSLFF. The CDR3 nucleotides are TGTGCCAGCAGCGTAGAGGGGGGGAGTCTGTTTTTT.

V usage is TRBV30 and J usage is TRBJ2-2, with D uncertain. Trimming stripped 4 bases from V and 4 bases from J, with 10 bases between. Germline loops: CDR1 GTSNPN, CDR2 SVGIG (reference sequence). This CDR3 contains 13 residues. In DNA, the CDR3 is TGTGCCTGGATTGGTACGGGCACCGGGGAGCTGTTTTTT. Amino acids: CAWIGTGTGELFF.

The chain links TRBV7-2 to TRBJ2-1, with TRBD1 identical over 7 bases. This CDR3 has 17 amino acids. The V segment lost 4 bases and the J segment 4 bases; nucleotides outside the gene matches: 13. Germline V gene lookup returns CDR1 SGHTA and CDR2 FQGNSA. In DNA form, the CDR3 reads TGTGCCAGCAGCTCCCATTTCAGAGACAGGGCGTACAATGAGCAGTTCTTC. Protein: CASSSHFRDRAYNEQFF.

CDR3 residues: CAWERTGPNQPQHF. The CDR3 nucleotides read TGTGCCTGGGAACGAACAGGGCCCAATCAGCCCCAGCATTTT. V gene TRBV30 combines with J gene TRBJ1-5, with D maybe TRBD1 (6 bases). Germline V gives CDR1 GTSNPN, CDR2 SVGIG (reference sequence). Trimming removed 5 bases from V and 3 bases from J, with 14 bases in between. CDR3 length: 14 residues.